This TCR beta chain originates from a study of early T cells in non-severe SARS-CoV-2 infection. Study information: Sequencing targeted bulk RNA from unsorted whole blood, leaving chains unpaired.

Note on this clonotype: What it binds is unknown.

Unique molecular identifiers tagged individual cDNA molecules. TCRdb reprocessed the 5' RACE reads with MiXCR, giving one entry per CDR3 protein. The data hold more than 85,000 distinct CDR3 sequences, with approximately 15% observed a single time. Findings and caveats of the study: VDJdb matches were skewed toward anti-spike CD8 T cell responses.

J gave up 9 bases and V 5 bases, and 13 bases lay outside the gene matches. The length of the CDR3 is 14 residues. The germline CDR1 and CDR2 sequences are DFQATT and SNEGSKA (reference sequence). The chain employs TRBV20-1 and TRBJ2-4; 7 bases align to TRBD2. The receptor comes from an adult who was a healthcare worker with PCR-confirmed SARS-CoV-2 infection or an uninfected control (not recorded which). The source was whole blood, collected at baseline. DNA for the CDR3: TGCAGTGCTGGGTTCGCCGATGGGGAGGGCATTCAGTACTTC. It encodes CSAGFADGEGIQYF.